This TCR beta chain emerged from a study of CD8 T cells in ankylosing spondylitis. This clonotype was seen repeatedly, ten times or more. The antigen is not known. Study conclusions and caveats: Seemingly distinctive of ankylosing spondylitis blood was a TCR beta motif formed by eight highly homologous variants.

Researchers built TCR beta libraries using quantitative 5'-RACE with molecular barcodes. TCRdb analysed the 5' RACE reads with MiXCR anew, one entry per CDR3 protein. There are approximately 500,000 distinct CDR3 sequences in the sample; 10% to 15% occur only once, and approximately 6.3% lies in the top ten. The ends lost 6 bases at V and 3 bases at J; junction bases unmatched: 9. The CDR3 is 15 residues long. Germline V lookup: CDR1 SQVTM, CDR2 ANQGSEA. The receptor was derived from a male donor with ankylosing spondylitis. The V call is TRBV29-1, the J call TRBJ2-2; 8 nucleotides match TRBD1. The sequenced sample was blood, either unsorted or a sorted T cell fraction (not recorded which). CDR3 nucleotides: TGCAGCGTCCAAAATTGGACAGGGTACACCGGGGAGCTGTTTTTT. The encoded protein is CSVQNWTGYTGELFF.